Given below is one TCR beta chain in context. This entry is derived from a study of OX40 agonist ivuxolimab in advanced cancers. Sequenced by immunoSEQ multiplex PCR; TCRdb stores in-frame clones only, minus some. The data hold approximately 50,000 clones, with over 90% observed a single time. Looked up from germline, CDR1 is SEHNR and CDR2 is FQNEAQ (reference sequence). This CDR3 has 13 amino acids. V lost 1 base, J lost 13 bases, and 5 bases stayed unmatched. This TCR derives from an adult with an advanced solid tumor such as melanoma, head and neck, liver or kidney cancer. This specimen was CD4+ or CD8+ T cells sorted from blood, taken in a trial of the OX40 agonist ivuxolimab. V usage is TRBV7-9 and J usage is TRBJ1-5; 9 bases line up with TRBD1. CDR3 protein: CASSLGGTGSQHF. Here the CDR3 DNA reads TGTGCCAGCAGCTTAGGTGGGACAGGGTCTCAGCATTTT.